The 12 T cell receptor beta chains below come from one sample, sequenced in a study of technical replicates of blood from a handful of donors. Data came from immunoSEQ multiplex PCR; TCRdb stores just in-frame clones and leaves some out. The profile shows about 73,000 clones, just over 90% of them singletons. Sequencing used T cells isolated from PBMCs. These receptors originate from a human donor in good health.

For the CDR3, the DNA is TGCGCCAGCAGCTTGGGCTCTAGCCATTACGAGCAGTACTTC. Translation: CASSLGSSHYEQYF. This sequence joins TRBV5-1 and TRBJ2-7; D may be TRBD2 (5 bases). V lost 0 bases and J lost 4, with 11 bases in between. The CDR3 length is 14 residues. Germline CDR1 is SGHRS and CDR2 is YFSETQ. Full variable domain (missing parts from reference TRBV5-1 and TRBJ2-7): KAGVTQTPRYLIKTRGQQVTLSCSPISGHRSVSWYQQTPGQGLQFLFEYFSETQRNKGNFPGRFSGRQFSNSRSEMNVSTLELGDSALYLCASSLGSSHYEQYFGPGTRLTVT.

The chain uses TRBV6-1 and TRBJ2-7; D is possibly TRBD2 (6 bases). V lost 7 bases and J lost 0, with 13 bases in between. This CDR3 contains 14 residues. Germline assignment: CDR1 MNHNS and CDR2 SASEGT. CDR3 DNA sequence: TGTGCCAGCAAAGCGGAGGGATACTCCTACGAGCAGTACTTC. Its protein is CASKAEGYSYEQYF.

The chain recombines TRBV5-1 with TRBJ1-1; D call uncertain. Trimming shortened V by 4 bases and J by 0 bases, and 10 bases separated the two germline ends. Per the germline V gene, CDR1 is SGHRS and CDR2 is YFSETQ. The CDR3 sequence is 14 residues long. The CDR3 reads CASSLGGLNTEAFF. CDR3 nucleotides: TGCGCCAGCAGCCTCGGCGGGTTGAACACTGAAGCTTTCTTT. The full variable domain, with the rest looked up from reference TRBV5-1 and TRBJ1-1, is KAGVTQTPRYLIKTRGQQVTLSCSPISGHRSVSWYQQTPGQGLQFLFEYFSETQRNKGNFPGRFSGRQFSNSRSEMNVSTLELGDSALYLCASSLGGLNTEAFFGQGTRLTVV.

This clone has only a few counts. The chain uses TRBV4-2 and TRBJ1-1; possible D gene TRBD1, 5 bases. This CDR3 region has 12 residues. The V gene's germline CDR1 is LGHNA and CDR2 YNFKEQ. V lost 3 bases, J lost 5 bases, and 7 bases lay in between. CDR3 sequence: CASSHGGTEAFF. CDR3 DNA sequence: TGTGCCAGCAGCCACGGGGGGACTGAAGCTTTCTTT.

V and J are TRBV27 and TRBJ2-3, with D hard to call. V lost 1 base and J lost 4, with 9 bases in between. Germline CDR1 and CDR2: MNHEY and SMNVEV (reference sequence). The CDR3 runs to 14 residues. The CDR3 coding sequence is TGTGCCAGCAGTTTATTCGGTCCCCCAGATACGCAGTATTTT. It is translated as CASSLFGPPDTQYF.

V gene TRBV5-1 combines with J gene TRBJ1-2; no clear D. Trimming removed 2 bases at V and 4 bases at J, with 6 bases between. This CDR3 is 12 amino acids long. From germline, CDR1 is SGHRS and CDR2 YFSETQ. The CDR3 DNA sequence: TGCGCCAGCAGCTTTCGGTGCTATGGCTACACCTTC. Its translation: CASSFRCYGYTF.

This rearrangement joins TRBV27 to TRBJ2-3; possible D gene TRBD1, 5 bases. The CDR3 contains 15 residues. Deletions cut 5 bases from V and 5 bases from J, with 17 bases between. CDR1 is MNHEY and CDR2 is SMNVEV in the germline V gene (reference sequence). CDR3 loop: CASSHQTAQEDTQYF. For the CDR3, the DNA is TGTGCCAGCAGTCATCAGACAGCCCAGGAAGATACGCAGTATTTT.

V usage is TRBV19 and J usage is TRBJ2-7, with D perhaps matching TRBD1 (6 bases). Germline loops: CDR1 LNHDA, CDR2 SQIVND (reference sequence). The ends were cut back, 0 bases at V and 7 bases at J, with 16 bases in the middle. This CDR3 is built from 15 residues. The CDR3 region is CASSIDVGTWGEQYF. CDR3 in DNA: TGTGCCAGTAGTATAGATGTCGGGACATGGGGTGAGCAGTACTTC. Based on the CDR3 plus reference TRBV19 and TRBJ2-7, the full variable domain is DGGITQSPKYLFRKEGQNVTLSCEQNLNHDAMYWYRQDPGQGLRLIYYSQIVNDFQKGDIAEGYSVSREKKESFPLTVTSAQKNPTAFYLCASSIDVGTWGEQYFGPGTRLTVT.

For the CDR3, the DNA is TGTGCCACTACAGGGTCCCACGAGCAGTACTTC. Translated, it gives CATTGSHEQYF. The chain combines TRBV28 with TRBJ2-7; D may be TRBD1 (6 bases). The V gene lost 10 bases and the J gene lost 5 bases, with 12 bases spanning the gap. This CDR3 contains 11 residues. Germline CDR1 and CDR2: MDHEN and SYDVKM.

The rearrangement links TRBV2 to TRBJ2-7; D may be TRBD1 (6 bases). The V gene lost 5 bases and the J gene lost 6 bases, with 11 bases spanning the gap. Germline V gene lookup returns CDR1 SNHLY and CDR2 FYNNEI. The CDR3 sequence is 12 residues long. CDR3 sequence reads: CASSLQGAEQYF. As DNA, the CDR3 is TGTGCCAGCAGTCTACAGGGAGCCGAGCAGTACTTC.

This chain links TRBV6-6 with TRBJ2-3; TRBD2 agrees at 7 bases. CDR1 MNHNY and CDR2 SVGAGI come from the germline V gene (reference sequence). V was clipped by 2 bases and J by 8 bases; unmatched bases: 7. The CDR3 has 14 residues. The CDR3 loop is CASSYPAGLGTQYF. The CDR3 DNA follows: TGTGCCAGCAGTTACCCAGCGGGGCTGGGTACGCAGTATTTT.

The V and J genes are TRBV18 and TRBJ2-7; a possible D gene is TRBD1 (6 bases). Germline-derived CDR1 and CDR2 are KGHSH and LQKENI. CDR3 length equals 16 residues. The V end lost 3 bases, the J end lost 2 bases, and 17 bases lay between the germline ends. CDR3 DNA sequence: TGTGCCAGCTCACCTTCCGCGACAGGAGTAACCTACGAGCAGTACTTC. Encoded protein: CASSPSATGVTYEQYF.